The TCR beta chain described here comes from a study of OX40 agonist ivuxolimab in advanced cancers. Study at large: Hepatocellular carcinoma, melanoma, renal cell or head and neck cancer was diagnosed in the dose-escalation patients.

The protocol was immunoSEQ multiplex PCR, while the TCRdb copy is restricted to in-frame clones and leaves out a portion. This sample has about 100,000 clones, with about 88% found just once. V shed 6 bases and J 5 bases; nucleotides not matched to a gene: 7. The CDR3 sequence is 14 residues long. Germline V lookup: CDR1 MDHEN, CDR2 SYDVKM. The sequences come from CD4+ or CD8+ T cells sorted from blood, collected in a trial of the OX40 agonist ivuxolimab. This receptor was obtained from an adult with an advanced solid tumor such as melanoma, head and neck, liver or kidney cancer. The chain links TRBV28 to TRBJ2-3, with 8 nucleotides matching TRBD1. DNA for the CDR3: TGTGCCAGCAGCCTCCTCGACAGGGGAGATACGCAGTATTTT. It codes for CASSLLDRGDTQYF.